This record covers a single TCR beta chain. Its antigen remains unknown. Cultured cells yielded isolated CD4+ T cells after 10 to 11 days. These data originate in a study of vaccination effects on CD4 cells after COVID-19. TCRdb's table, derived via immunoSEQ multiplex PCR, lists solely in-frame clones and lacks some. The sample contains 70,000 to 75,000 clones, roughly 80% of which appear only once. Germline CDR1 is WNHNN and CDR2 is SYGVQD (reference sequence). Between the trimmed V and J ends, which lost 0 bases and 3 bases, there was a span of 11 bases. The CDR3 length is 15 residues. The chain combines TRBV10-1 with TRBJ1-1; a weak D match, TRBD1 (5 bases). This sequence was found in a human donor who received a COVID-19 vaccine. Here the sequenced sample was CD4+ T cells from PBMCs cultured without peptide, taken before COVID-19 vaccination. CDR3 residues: CASSESSGRYTEAFF. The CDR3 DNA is TGCGCCAGCAGTGAGTCGTCAGGGAGATACACTGAAGCTTTCTTT.